A selection of T cell receptor beta chains follows, all from one sample in a study of technical replicates of blood from a handful of donors. Repertoires were generated with immunoSEQ multiplex PCR, while TCRdb's copy carries only in-frame clones and drops some. The sample comprises about 75,000 clones, roughly nine tenths of which are singletons, and about 4.9% rests with the top ten. The sample was PBMCs. These receptors all stem from a human donor in good health. Some clones in this sample may be carry-over from other donors' samples. CDR3s include the opening cysteine and the closing phenylalanine or tryptophan. Fields, in order: D gene, V gene, J gene, clone size, CDR3 DNA, CDR3 protein. D genes are given only for firm matches. Size values are once, few and many counts, or a class for expanded clones, and some rows have none.

-	TRBV7-9	TRBJ1-2	-	TGTGCCAGCAGCTTACAGGGAAAGGAGAGCTACACCTTC	CASSLQGKESYTF
-	TRBV29-1	TRBJ1-2	-	TGCAGCGTTGGACCCCTGGGCCTCTATGGCTACACCTTC	CSVGPLGLYGYTF
-	TRBV11-3	TRBJ2-3	-	TGTGCCAGCAGTCAACACGGTCTAGCTTCAGATACGCAGTATTTT	CASSQHGLASDTQYF
-	TRBV30	TRBJ2-5	-	TGTGCCTGGAGCGGCCCAGCGAGAGAGACCCAGTACTTC	CAWSGPARETQYF
TRBD1	TRBV27	TRBJ2-2	once	TGTGCCAGCAGCGGACCGGGACAGGGAACCGGGGAGCTGTTTTTT	CASSGPGQGTGELFF
-	TRBV19	TRBJ1-4	-	TGTGCCAGTAAAGGCAGGTACAGTGAAAAACTGTTTTTT	CASKGRYSEKLFF
-	TRBV9	TRBJ1-1	-	TGTGCCAGCAGCGTAGGGGTAGGAGTGAACACTGAAGCTTTCTTT	CASSVGVGVNTEAFF
TRBD2	TRBV7-2	TRBJ2-3	-	TGTGCCAGCAGCCCCACTGGACTAGCGGGATACACAGATACGCAGTATTTT	CASSPTGLAGYTDTQYF
-	TRBV30	TRBJ2-7	-	TGTGCCTGGAGTCCCAATTCCTACGAGCAGTACTTC	CAWSPNSYEQYF
-	TRBV9	TRBJ2-5	-	TGTGCCAGCAGCCCCGGACAGCTCCAAGAGACCCAGTACTTC	CASSPGQLQETQYF
-	TRBV18	TRBJ2-7	-	TGTGCCAGCTCATTCGACAGGTTATACGAGCAGTACTTC	CASSFDRLYEQYF
-	TRBV5-6	TRBJ1-1	-	TGTGCCAGCAGCTTGTGGGGACTTTTCGTTATGAACACTGAAGCTTTCTTT	CASSLWGLFVMNTEAFF
TRBD2	TRBV7-9	TRBJ2-1	-	TGTGCCAGCAGTAGAGCTCCGGGGCGGGAGGAGGACAATGAGCAGTTCTTC	CASSRAPGREEDNEQFF
TRBD1	TRBV2	TRBJ1-2	-	TGTGCCAGCACCAATTCGAAGACAGGGGGATTTGGCTACACCTTC	CASTNSKTGGFGYTF
TRBD1	TRBV9	TRBJ2-1	once	TGTGCCAGCAGCTCACAGGGGGCCACAGACAATGAGCAGTTCTTC	CASSSQGATDNEQFF
-	TRBV21-1	TRBJ1-1	-	TGTGCCAGCAGCAAAGCGGGGACAGGGGAAGCTTTCTTT	CASSKAGTGEAFF
TRBD2	TRBV4-1	TRBJ2-1	once	TGCGCCAGCAGCGCGGGAGGTTCGGCTTTCTACAATGAGCAGTTCTTC	CASSAGGSAFYNEQFF
-	TRBV6-5	TRBJ2-2	-	TGTGCCAGCAGTTACTCGACCTCGCTCAGGACCGGGGAGCTGTTTTTT	CASSYSTSLRTGELFF
TRBD2	TRBV6-4	TRBJ2-7	-	TGTGCCAACGGTAACGGCAGGCTACTAGCGGGAGCCTACGAGCAGTACTTC	CANGNGRLLAGAYEQYF
-	TRBV7-2	TRBJ2-5	once	TGTGCCAGCAGCTTGAACAGGATTCAAGAGACCCAGTACTTC	CASSLNRIQETQYF
TRBD1	TRBV5-4	TRBJ1-6	once	TGTGCCAGCAGCTCAAACAGGGGGAATAATTCACCCCTCCACTTT	CASSSNRGNNSPLHF
TRBD2	TRBV6-4	TRBJ2-3	-	TGTGCCAGCAGTGTTAGCGGGAGGGCCACAGATACGCAGTATTTT	CASSVSGRATDTQYF
TRBD2	TRBV7-7	TRBJ2-5	-	TGTGCCAGCAGTCCAGCGGGGGCTAGCGGGGGGAGAGAGACCCAGTACTTC	CASSPAGASGGRETQYF
TRBD1	TRBV5-1	TRBJ1-2	-	TGCGCCAGCAGCTTAGACGGGACAGCTAACTATGGCTACACCTTC	CASSLDGTANYGYTF
TRBD2	TRBV2	TRBJ2-7	-	TGTGCCAGGGGGACTAGCGCTTCCTACGAGCAGTACTTC	CARGTSASYEQYF
-	TRBV1	TRBJ2-5	-	TGCACCCTTTACGAGCGGGGAGAGACCCAGTACTTC	CTLYERGETQYF
-	TRBV30	TRBJ2-2	-	TGTGCCTGGAGTCCCTGGGACACAAACACCGGGGAGCTGTTTTTT	CAWSPWDTNTGELFF
TRBD1	TRBV7-3	TRBJ1-1	few	TGTGCCAGCAGCTACTCAGGACAGGGCGAAGCTTTCTTT	CASSYSGQGEAFF
-	TRBV29-1	TRBJ1-4	-	TGCAGCGTTGATCAGGGGAATGAAAAACTGTTTTTT	CSVDQGNEKLFF
-	TRBV25-1	TRBJ1-1	few	TGTGCCAGCAGTGAACTGTGGAACACTGAAGCTTTCTTT	CASSELWNTEAFF
-	TRBV5-1	TRBJ2-2	-	TGCGCCAGCAGCCTACAACGACACGACACCGGGGAGCTGTTTTTT	CASSLQRHDTGELFF
TRBD1	TRBV7-3	TRBJ2-3	once	TGTGCCAGCAGCTTAGGAACAGGGGGATCGACAGATACGCAGTATTTT	CASSLGTGGSTDTQYF
-	TRBV5-1	TRBJ1-4	-	TGCGCCAGCAGCGTGACAGGCGCTAATGAAAAACTGTTTTTT	CASSVTGANEKLFF
TRBD1	TRBV5-6	TRBJ2-3	-	TGTGCCAGCAGCTGGGCCGGGACAGGGTTTGAGGATACGCAGTATTTT	CASSWAGTGFEDTQYF
TRBD1	TRBV7-9	TRBJ2-1	-	TGTGCCAGCAGGTTGGGACAGAGTAACAATGAGCAGTTCTTC	CASRLGQSNNEQFF
-	TRBV7-8	TRBJ2-3	-	TGTGCCAGCAGCCGGGACTTGAGCACAGATACGCAGTATTTT	CASSRDLSTDTQYF
-	TRBV9	TRBJ2-3	-	TGTGCCAGCAGCGTAGCCGCAGATACGCAGTATTTT	CASSVAADTQYF
TRBD1	TRBV6-5	TRBJ1-1	-	TGTGCCAGCAGTTACTCGAGGGGGACAGGGAACACTGAAGCTTTCTTT	CASSYSRGTGNTEAFF
TRBD1	TRBV9	TRBJ1-6	-	TGTGCCAGCAGCGGGAGGACAGGTCTTAATTCACCCCTCCACTTT	CASSGRTGLNSPLHF
-	TRBV5-1	TRBJ1-4	-	TGCGCCAGCAGCTTGCTGGGCACACAAAATGAAAAACTGTTTTTT	CASSLLGTQNEKLFF
-	TRBV27	TRBJ2-5	once	TGTGCCAGCAGTCGATCGGACAGACGGGAGACCCAGTACTTC	CASSRSDRRETQYF
TRBD1	TRBV9	TRBJ2-6	-	TGTGCCAGCAGCCCCCAGTTCGGGACAGGGGCCGGGGCCAACGTCCTGACTTTC	CASSPQFGTGAGANVLTF
TRBD2	TRBV7-2	TRBJ2-1	-	TGTGCCAGCAGCCGACTAGCGGGAGGAGAATATGAGCAGTTCTTC	CASSRLAGGEYEQFF
TRBD2	TRBV13	TRBJ2-3	few	TGTGCCAGCAGCTTACGGGGGGGTCAAACAGATACGCAGTATTTT	CASSLRGGQTDTQYF
TRBD2	TRBV9	TRBJ2-1	-	TGTGCCAGCAGCGTAAGCGGGAATTTATACAATGAGCAGTTCTTC	CASSVSGNLYNEQFF
TRBD1	TRBV5-1	TRBJ2-2	-	TGCGCCAGCAGCTCTACCGGGACAGCAAAAAACACCGGGGAGCTGTTTTTT	CASSSTGTAKNTGELFF
TRBD1	TRBV6-6	TRBJ1-5	-	TGTGCCAGCAGTGGACAGGTTCTTGGGGGGCCCCAGCATTTT	CASSGQVLGGPQHF
-	TRBV19	TRBJ2-5	-	TGTGCCAGTACCGCCCGGGCGGGGATCCAAGAGACCCAGTACTTC	CASTARAGIQETQYF
-	TRBV27	TRBJ2-1	-	TGTGCCAGCAGTTTATTTGGAGCCTATGAGCAGTTCTTC	CASSLFGAYEQFF
TRBD2	TRBV30	TRBJ2-7	-	TGTGCCTGGAGACTAGCGGGAGGTGCCGAGCAGTACTTC	CAWRLAGGAEQYF
-	TRBV5-6	TRBJ2-7	-	TGTGCCAGCAGCTTGCAGGGAATCCACGAGCAGTACTTC	CASSLQGIHEQYF
TRBD1	TRBV4-1	TRBJ2-7	-	TGCGCCAGCAGCCAAGATAGGGGGACAGACTACGAGCAGTACTTC	CASSQDRGTDYEQYF
-	TRBV7-9	TRBJ1-1	-	TGTGCCAGCAGCTTAGAGGGGTCCACTGAAGCTTTCTTT	CASSLEGSTEAFF